The 31 T cell receptor beta chains given below trace back to one sample, sequenced in a study of human T cells and chemical hapten exposure. TCRdb re-derived calls from the RACE reads in MiXCR, one entry per CDR3 protein. Of more than 300,000 distinct CDR3 sequences in the sample, around 5.5% were seen once. Time point here: pre-sensitization, week 0. The treatment was: therapeutic diphenylcyclopropenone sensitization with weekly scalp DPC. Sample: whole blood, taken in connection with sensitization to the hapten diphenylcyclopropenone (DPC). The receptors come from a woman aged 18-29 years with alopecia areata. Some clones in this sample may be carry-over from other donors' samples.

This clonotype appeared many times. The chain carries TRBV2 and TRBJ1-1, with 8 bases lining up with TRBD1. V shed 6 bases and J 4 bases; nucleotides not matched to a gene: 4. CDR1 is SNHLY, CDR2 FYNNEI, per germline. The CDR3 spans 13 residues. Here the CDR3 reads CASRTGESTEAFF. The CDR3 DNA reads TGTGCCAGCAGGACAGGGGAGAGCACTGAAGCTTTCTTT.

This clonotype was observed at least ten times. The chain is built from TRBV3-1 and TRBJ2-1; 9 nucleotides line up with TRBD2. This CDR3 is built from 11 residues. J was trimmed by 14 bases and V by 3 bases; bases with no gene match: 2. Germline CDR1 LGHDT, CDR2 YNNKEL (reference sequence). Written as DNA, the CDR3 is TGTGCCAGCAGCCACGGCGGGGGGGAGTTCTTC. This gives the protein CASSHGGGEFF.

This clonotype was seen ten or more times. V is TRBV4-2 and J is TRBJ1-6, with D uncertain. The CDR3 is made up of 15 amino acids. Germline assignment: CDR1 LGHNA and CDR2 YNFKEQ. The V end was cut by 0 bases, the J end by 6 bases, with 9 bases between. The CDR3 DNA reads as TGTGCCAGCAGCCAAGAGGGGAGGCCTAATTCACCCCTCCACTTT. It is translated as CASSQEGRPNSPLHF.

This clonotype has ten or more counts. The chain joins TRBV12-3 or TRBV12-4 to TRBJ1-3, with D perhaps matching TRBD1 (6 bases). This CDR3 is built from 14 residues. V was cut by 6 bases and J by 7 bases, with 16 bases left in between. CDR3 bases: TGTGCCAGCAGCCCGACCGGGACATACAACACCATATATTTT. Translated: CASSPTGTYNTIYF.

This clonotype was recorded at least ten times. V and J are TRBV19 and TRBJ1-5, with TRBD1 as a possible D gene (5 bases). Germline V gene sequence: CDR1 LNHDA, CDR2 SQIVND (reference sequence). The CDR3 loop spans 14 amino acids. V lost 3 bases to trimming and J lost 10 bases, with 16 bases between them. In DNA form, the CDR3 reads TGTGCCAGTAGTATGGCGTGGGCAGGACAACCCCAGCATTTT. Residues: CASSMAWAGQPQHF.

This clonotype was counted ten times or more. CDR3 DNA: TGTGCCACCAGCGACCGGGACCCAACCTACAATGAGCAGTTCTTC. Its translation is CATSDRDPTYNEQFF. The chain uses TRBV15 and TRBJ2-1, with D perhaps given as TRBD1 or TRBD2 (5 bases each). Between the trimmed V and J ends, which lost 5 bases and 2 bases, there was a span of 13 bases. CDR1 and CDR2 from the germline V gene are LNHNV and YYDKDF (reference sequence). The CDR3 consists of 15 residues.

In this sample, this clonotype turned up a few times. V is TRBV19 and J is TRBJ1-2, with a possible D match to TRBD1 (5 bases). V lost 3 bases, J lost 8 bases, and 10 bases lay in between. Germline V lookup: CDR1 LNHDA, CDR2 SQIVND (reference sequence). The CDR3 is made up of 12 amino acids. CDR3 residues: CASSIGAGGYTF. The CDR3, as DNA: TGTGCCAGTAGTATTGGGGCGGGCGGCTACACCTTC.

In its sample, this clonotype was seen many times. The chain uses TRBV7-2 and TRBJ2-3; TRBD2 matches at 10 bases. The CDR3 covers 14 residues. V lost 4 bases to trimming and J lost 5 bases; unmatched junction nucleotides: 3. CDR1 SGHTA and CDR2 FQGNSA come from the germline V gene. The CDR3 nucleotides are TGTGCCAGCAGCTCTAGCGGGGGCGGAGATACGCAGTATTTT. Its translation: CASSSSGGGDTQYF.

This clonotype appeared a few times. The rearrangement links TRBV6-2 or TRBV6-3 to TRBJ2-2; 12 bases agree with TRBD1. CDR3 length: 18 amino acids. CDR1 is MNHEY, CDR2 SVGEGT, per germline. Trimming at V came to 4 bases and at J to 6 bases, leaving 12 bases not matched to a gene. The CDR3 is CASSLPWGQGASAGELFF. The CDR3 region has the DNA TGTGCCAGCAGTTTACCATGGGGACAGGGGGCGAGCGCCGGGGAGCTGTTTTTT.

This clonotype was found many times. The chain uses TRBV12-3 or TRBV12-4 and TRBJ2-1, with a tentative D call TRBD1 (7 bases). The CDR3 has 16 amino acids. The ends were cut back, 2 bases at V and 3 bases at J, with 14 bases in the middle. The DNA for the CDR3 is TGTGCCAGCAGTTTAAGGGCGGGACAGAGCTACAATGAGCAGTTCTTC. This translates into CASSLRAGQSYNEQFF.

Many counts were recorded for this clonotype. The chain combines TRBV4-1 with TRBJ1-1; maybe TRBD1 (5 bases). The CDR3 runs 15 residues. Germline V gene sequence: CDR1 MGHRA, CDR2 YSYEKL. Deletions cut 3 bases from V and 7 bases from J, with 18 bases between. The CDR3 reads CASSQDSVGTGEAFF. CDR3 DNA: TGCGCCAGCAGCCAGGACTCAGTGGGAACAGGTGAAGCTTTCTTT.

This clonotype was counted at least ten times. This chain connects TRBV20-1 to TRBJ1-4; D may be TRBD1 (5 bases). CDR3 length: 12 amino acids. CDR1 is DFQATT, CDR2 SNEGSKA, per germline (reference sequence). V lost 6 bases, J lost 4 bases, and 9 bases lay in between. CDR3 DNA: TGCAGTGCGGACGGGGGTAATGAAAAACTGTTTTTT. Its translation: CSADGGNEKLFF.

This clonotype has just a few counts. This sequence joins TRBV4-1 and TRBJ2-1; D perhaps matches TRBD2 (5 bases). Germline V gene lookup returns CDR1 MGHRA and CDR2 YSYEKL. V shed 0 bases and J shed 8 bases, with 17 bases lying between them. The CDR3 is made up of 16 amino acids. This chain's CDR3 is CASSQDFFSRRYEQFF. The CDR3 DNA reads as TGCGCCAGCAGCCAAGATTTCTTCTCGCGGAGGTATGAGCAGTTCTTC.

This clonotype was picked up a small number of times. The V gene is TRBV6-6, the J gene TRBJ2-5, with D perhaps assigned TRBD1 or TRBD2 (6 bases each). Germline V CDR1 and CDR2: MNHNY, SVGAGI (reference sequence). Trimming took 6 bases from V and 7 from J, leaving 24 bases between them. The CDR3 has 16 amino acids. Written as DNA, the CDR3 is TGTGCCAGCAGCGCCCTACAGGGTCCGGGGGTCGCGACCCAGTACTTC. Protein product: CASSALQGPGVATQYF.

This clonotype has ten or more counts. The chain recombines TRBV7-2 with TRBJ1-1, with 12 bases fitting TRBD1. CDR1 and CDR2 (germline): SGHTA, FQGNSA. V dropped 5 bases and J dropped 4; count of bases not matched to a gene: 5. The CDR3 is 15 residues long. The CDR3 bases are TGTGCCAGCAGCCCGGGACAGGGGGCGGGCACTGAAGCTTTCTTT. Translating it yields CASSPGQGAGTEAFF.

This clonotype was detected only a few times. The chain uses TRBV7-2 and TRBJ2-1; TRBD2 might be the D (7 bases). Per the germline V gene, CDR1 is SGHTA and CDR2 is FQGNSA. Trimming removed 5 bases at V and 12 bases at J, with 23 bases between. The CDR3 consists of 15 residues. CDR3 DNA sequence: TGTGCCAGCAGCCCTGATCGGAGGGGGGGCGGCGGGCAGTTCTTC. It is translated as CASSPDRRGGGGQFF.

This clonotype was counted at least ten times. This chain links TRBV10-3 with TRBJ2-3, with D possibly matching TRBD1 (6 bases). The CDR3 is 15 residues long. Germline V CDR1 and CDR2: ENHRY, SYGVKD. The ends were cut back, 0 bases at V and 4 bases at J, with 11 bases in the middle. The CDR3 protein is CAISESKGVADTQYF. CDR3 in DNA: TGTGCCATCAGTGAGTCGAAGGGGGTGGCAGATACGCAGTATTTT.

This clonotype was counted between two and nine times. V is TRBV20-1 and J is TRBJ1-1, with D possibly being TRBD1 (5 bases). This CDR3 has 11 amino acids. The germline CDR1 and CDR2 sequences are DFQATT and SNEGSKA (reference sequence). Trimming removed 7 bases at V and 5 bases at J, with 11 bases between. The CDR3 DNA reads TGCAGTGTCTGGGGCCCGACTGAAGCTTTCTTT. Residues: CSVWGPTEAFF.

There are many counts of this clonotype. The J gene is TRBJ2-5, the V gene TRBV13, with D maybe TRBD1 (6 bases). Between the trimmed V and J ends, which lost 5 bases and 2 bases, there was a span of 12 bases. This CDR3 contains 14 residues. In germline, CDR1 is PRHDT, CDR2 FYEKMQ (reference sequence). DNA for the CDR3: TGTGCCAGCAGCCTTCGGGACAATCAAGAGACCCAGTACTTC. It encodes CASSLRDNQETQYF.

The J gene is TRBJ2-5, the V gene TRBV4-3; D is ambiguous. V lost 1 base, J lost 4 bases, and 16 bases lay in between. Germline assignment: CDR1 LGHNA and CDR2 YSLEER. CDR3 size: 16 residues. The CDR3 here is CASSQVGLGFPETQYF. The CDR3 DNA follows: TGCGCCAGCAGCCAAGTGGGGTTGGGTTTCCCAGAGACCCAGTACTTC.

The sample holds many counts of this clonotype. This chain joins TRBV4-2 and TRBJ2-3; perhaps TRBD2 as D (7 bases). This CDR3 is built from 16 residues. Trimming left V 0 bases short and J 4 bases short, with 14 bases between. CDR1 and CDR2 (germline): LGHNA, YNFKEQ. The CDR3 sequence: CASSQDEGGGADTQYF. The CDR3 region has the DNA TGTGCCAGCAGCCAAGATGAGGGGGGGGGCGCAGATACGCAGTATTTT.

This clonotype was seen more than once but under ten times. V gene TRBV7-9 combines with J gene TRBJ1-2; the D is unclear. CDR3 length equals 13 residues. Germline-derived CDR1 and CDR2 are SEHNR and FQNEAQ (reference sequence). Trimming removed 5 bases at V and 10 bases at J, with 17 bases between. CDR3 nucleotide sequence: TGTGCCAGCAGCATATATAAGGACCTTGCCTACACCTTC. Amino acids: CASSIYKDLAYTF.

The rearrangement uses TRBV27 and TRBJ2-3; the D gene is possibly TRBD1 (8 bases). CDR3 size: 15 residues. Germline assignment: CDR1 MNHEY and CDR2 SMNVEV (reference sequence). The V and J ends lost 7 bases and 4 bases respectively, with 18 bases between them. CDR3 bases: TGTGCCAGCACTAACAGGGGGGAGGGGGCAGATACGCAGTATTTT. Amino acids: CASTNRGEGADTQYF.

This chain uses TRBV20-1 with TRBJ2-1; the match to TRBD2 covers 11 bases. The CDR3 contains 16 residues. Losses at the gene ends were 0 bases for V and 6 bases for J; bases not matched to a gene: 7. Germline V lookup: CDR1 DFQATT, CDR2 SNEGSKA (reference sequence). The CDR3 loop reads CSARELAGGDFNEQFF. CDR3 in DNA: TGCAGTGCTAGAGAGCTAGCGGGGGGCGATTTCAATGAGCAGTTCTTC.

Worth noting for this clonotype: As the CDR3 is not closed by the conserved phenylalanine or tryptophan, this likely results from a read error. V and J are TRBV10-3 and TRBJ2-1; D ambiguous. The V end was cut by 3 bases, the J end by 9 bases, with 9 bases between. In germline, CDR1 is ENHRY, CDR2 SYGVKD. CDR3 length: 12 amino acids. This CDR3 reads CAISDPDGEQFL. For the CDR3, the DNA is TGTGCCATCAGTGACCCTGACGGTGAGCAGTTCTTG.

This clonotype came up a few times. V is TRBV11-1 and J is TRBJ2-4; 11 nucleotides agree with TRBD1. CDR1 is SGHAT, CDR2 FQDESV, per germline (reference sequence). The CDR3 length is 16 residues. V was clipped by 5 bases and J by 0 bases; unmatched bases: 3. Here the CDR3 DNA reads TGTGCCAGCAGCATCGGACAGGGGGCAGCCAAAAACATTCAGTACTTC. It codes for CASSIGQGAAKNIQYF.

This clonotype was picked up many times. This chain uses TRBV6-2 or TRBV6-3 with TRBJ1-5; TRBD1 agrees at 7 bases. The CDR3 totals 14 residues. The germline CDR1 and CDR2 sequences are MNHEY and SVGEGT. J lost 4 bases, V lost 6 bases, and 6 bases had no gene match. This chain's CDR3 is CASRATGSNQPQHF. For the CDR3, the DNA is TGTGCCAGCAGAGCGACAGGGAGTAATCAGCCCCAGCATTTT.

There are many counts of this clonotype. V usage is TRBV9 and J usage is TRBJ2-7; D unresolved. The germline V gene has CDR1 SGDLS and CDR2 YYNGEE. The CDR3 is 13 amino acids. Trimming took 0 bases from V and 3 from J, leaving 7 bases between them. CDR3 DNA: TGTGCCAGCAGCGTAGGCCCTGGCTACGAGCAGTACTTC. Translation gives CASSVGPGYEQYF.

This clonotype was counted only a few times. This sequence joins TRBV7-3 and TRBJ1-1; D not certain. The germline V gene encodes CDR1 SGHTA and CDR2 FQGTGA. Deletions cut 5 bases from V and 0 bases from J, with 13 bases between. The CDR3 is 15 residues long. The CDR3 DNA sequence: TGTGCCAGCAGCCCAACGGGAGGCATGAACACTGAAGCTTTCTTT. This encodes CASSPTGGMNTEAFF. Based on the CDR3 plus reference TRBV7-3 and TRBJ1-1, the full variable domain is GAGVSQTPSNKVTEKGKYVELRCDPISGHTALYWYRQSLGQGPEFLIYFQGTGAADDSGLPNDRFFAVRPEGSVSTLKIQRTERGDSAVYLCASSPTGGMNTEAFFGQGTRLTVV.

This clonotype was seen ten or more times. The gene calls are TRBV6-5 and TRBJ1-6; D uncertain. Looked up from germline, CDR1 is MNHEY and CDR2 is SVGAGI. The CDR3 length is 12 residues. Trimming shortened V by 6 bases and J by 7 bases, and 7 bases separated the two germline ends. CDR3 sequence (DNA): TGTGCCAGCAGCCGTGGGAATTCACCCCTCCACTTT. Translating gives CASSRGNSPLHF.

The V and J genes are TRBV24-1 and TRBJ1-5; perhaps TRBD1 as D (6 bases). The germline CDR1 and CDR2 sequences are KGHDR and SFDVKD. V shed 5 bases and J shed 3 bases, with 10 bases lying between them. This CDR3 has 14 residues. The CDR3: CATSANRVNQPQHF. The CDR3 DNA is TGTGCCACCAGTGCAAACAGGGTCAATCAGCCCCAGCATTTT.